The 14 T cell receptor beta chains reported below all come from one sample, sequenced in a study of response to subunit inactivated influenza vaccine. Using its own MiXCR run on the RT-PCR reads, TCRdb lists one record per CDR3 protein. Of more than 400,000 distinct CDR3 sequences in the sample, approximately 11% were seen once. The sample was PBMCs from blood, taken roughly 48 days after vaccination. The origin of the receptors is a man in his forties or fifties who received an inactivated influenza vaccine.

CDR3 coding DNA: TGCGCCAGCAGCTTCCGGACAGGGAGTCACGAGCAGTACTTC. Protein: CASSFRTGSHEQYF. V is TRBV5-1 and J is TRBJ2-7; the match to TRBD1 covers 8 bases. J lost 5 bases, V lost 2 bases, and 6 bases had no gene match. CDR1 and CDR2 (germline): SGHRS, YFSETQ. The CDR3 consists of 14 residues.

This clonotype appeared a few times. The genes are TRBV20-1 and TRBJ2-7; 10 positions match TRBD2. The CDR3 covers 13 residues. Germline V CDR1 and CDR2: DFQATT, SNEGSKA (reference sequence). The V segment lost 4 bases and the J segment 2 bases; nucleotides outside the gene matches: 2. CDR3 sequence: CSATAGGTYEQYF. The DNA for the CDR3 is TGCAGTGCTACAGCGGGGGGGACCTACGAGCAGTACTTC.

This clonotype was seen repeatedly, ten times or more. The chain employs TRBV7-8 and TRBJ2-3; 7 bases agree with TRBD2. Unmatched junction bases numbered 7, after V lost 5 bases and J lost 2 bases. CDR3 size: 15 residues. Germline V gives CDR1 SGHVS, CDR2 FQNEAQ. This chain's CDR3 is CASSLWGGITDTQYF. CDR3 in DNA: TGTGCCAGCAGCCTCTGGGGGGGTATCACAGATACGCAGTATTTT.

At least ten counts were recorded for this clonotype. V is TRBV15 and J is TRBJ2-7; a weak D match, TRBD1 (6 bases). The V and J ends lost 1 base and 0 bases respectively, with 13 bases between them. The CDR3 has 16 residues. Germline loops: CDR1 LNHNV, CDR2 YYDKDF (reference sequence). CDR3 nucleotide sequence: TGTGCCACCAGCAGAGGTTATCAGGGGAGCTCCTACGAGCAGTACTTC. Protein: CATSRGYQGSSYEQYF.

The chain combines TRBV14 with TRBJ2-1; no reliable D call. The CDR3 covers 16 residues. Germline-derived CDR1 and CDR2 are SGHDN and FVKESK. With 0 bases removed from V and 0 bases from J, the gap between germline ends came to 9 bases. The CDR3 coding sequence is TGTGCCAGCAGCCAAGATAGGGCTATCTCCTACAATGAGCAGTTCTTC. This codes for CASSQDRAISYNEQFF.

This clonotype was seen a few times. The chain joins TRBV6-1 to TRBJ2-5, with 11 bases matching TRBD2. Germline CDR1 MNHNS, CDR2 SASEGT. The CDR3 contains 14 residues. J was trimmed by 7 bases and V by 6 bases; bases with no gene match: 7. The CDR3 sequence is CASRELAGVGTQYF. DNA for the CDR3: TGTGCCAGCAGAGAACTAGCGGGAGTGGGGACCCAGTACTTC.

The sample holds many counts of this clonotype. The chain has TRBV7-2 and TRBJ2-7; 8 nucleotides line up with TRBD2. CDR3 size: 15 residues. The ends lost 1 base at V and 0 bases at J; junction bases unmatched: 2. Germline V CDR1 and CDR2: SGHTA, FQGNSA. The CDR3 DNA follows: TGTGCCAGCAGCTTAGGCGGGGGGTCCTCCTACGAGCAGTACTTC. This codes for CASSLGGGSSYEQYF.

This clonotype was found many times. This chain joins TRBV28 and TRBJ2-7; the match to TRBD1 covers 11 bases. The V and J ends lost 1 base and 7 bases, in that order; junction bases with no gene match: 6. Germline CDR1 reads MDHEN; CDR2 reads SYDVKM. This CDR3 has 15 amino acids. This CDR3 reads CASSLYRTGGFEQYF. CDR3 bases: TGTGCCAGCAGTTTATATCGGACAGGGGGCTTTGAGCAGTACTTC.

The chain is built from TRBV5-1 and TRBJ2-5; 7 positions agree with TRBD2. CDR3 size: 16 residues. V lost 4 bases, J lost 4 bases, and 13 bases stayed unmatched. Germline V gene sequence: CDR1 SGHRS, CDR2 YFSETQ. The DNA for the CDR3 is TGCGCCAGCAGCCTCGGACTAGAGATAAAGGGAGAGACCCAGTACTTC. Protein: CASSLGLEIKGETQYF. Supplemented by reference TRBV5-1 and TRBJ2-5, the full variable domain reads KAGVTQTPRYLIKTRGQQVTLSCSPISGHRSVSWYQQTPGQGLQFLFEYFSETQRNKGNFPGRFSGRQFSNSRSEMNVSTLELGDSALYLCASSLGLEIKGETQYFGPGTRLLVL.

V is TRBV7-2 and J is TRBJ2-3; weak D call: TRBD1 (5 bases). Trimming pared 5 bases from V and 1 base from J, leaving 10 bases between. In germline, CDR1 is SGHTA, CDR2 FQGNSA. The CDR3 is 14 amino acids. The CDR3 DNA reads TGTGCCAGCAGCCCCCTCAGGGGCACAGATACGCAGTATTTT. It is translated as CASSPLRGTDTQYF.

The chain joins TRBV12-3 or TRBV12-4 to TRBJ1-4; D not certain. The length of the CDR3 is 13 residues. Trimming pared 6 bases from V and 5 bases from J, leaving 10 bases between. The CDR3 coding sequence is TGTGCCAGCAGCTTCGGGTACAATGAAAAACTGTTTTTT. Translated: CASSFGYNEKLFF.

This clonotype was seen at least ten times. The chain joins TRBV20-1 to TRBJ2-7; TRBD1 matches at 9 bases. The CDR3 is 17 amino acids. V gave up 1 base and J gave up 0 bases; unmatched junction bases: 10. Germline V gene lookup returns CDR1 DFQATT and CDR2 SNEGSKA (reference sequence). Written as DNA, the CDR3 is TGCAGTGCTAGAGCCAAATGGGACAGGGACCCCTCCTACGAGCAGTACTTC. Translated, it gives CSARAKWDRDPSYEQYF.

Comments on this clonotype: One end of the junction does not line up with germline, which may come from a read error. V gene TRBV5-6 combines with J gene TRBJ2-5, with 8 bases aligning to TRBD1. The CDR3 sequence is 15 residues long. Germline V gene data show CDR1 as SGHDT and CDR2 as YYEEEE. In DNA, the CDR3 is TGTGCCACCAGCTTGAAGGGGACAGGCCAAGAGACCCAGTACTTC. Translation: CATSLKGTGQETQYF.

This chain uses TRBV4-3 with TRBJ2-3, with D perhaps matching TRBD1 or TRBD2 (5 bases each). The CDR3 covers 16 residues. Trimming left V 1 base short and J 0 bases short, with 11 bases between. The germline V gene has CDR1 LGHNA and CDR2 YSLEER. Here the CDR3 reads CASSQVGTTSTDTQYF. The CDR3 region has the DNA TGCGCCAGCAGCCAAGTCGGGACCACTAGCACAGATACGCAGTATTTT.